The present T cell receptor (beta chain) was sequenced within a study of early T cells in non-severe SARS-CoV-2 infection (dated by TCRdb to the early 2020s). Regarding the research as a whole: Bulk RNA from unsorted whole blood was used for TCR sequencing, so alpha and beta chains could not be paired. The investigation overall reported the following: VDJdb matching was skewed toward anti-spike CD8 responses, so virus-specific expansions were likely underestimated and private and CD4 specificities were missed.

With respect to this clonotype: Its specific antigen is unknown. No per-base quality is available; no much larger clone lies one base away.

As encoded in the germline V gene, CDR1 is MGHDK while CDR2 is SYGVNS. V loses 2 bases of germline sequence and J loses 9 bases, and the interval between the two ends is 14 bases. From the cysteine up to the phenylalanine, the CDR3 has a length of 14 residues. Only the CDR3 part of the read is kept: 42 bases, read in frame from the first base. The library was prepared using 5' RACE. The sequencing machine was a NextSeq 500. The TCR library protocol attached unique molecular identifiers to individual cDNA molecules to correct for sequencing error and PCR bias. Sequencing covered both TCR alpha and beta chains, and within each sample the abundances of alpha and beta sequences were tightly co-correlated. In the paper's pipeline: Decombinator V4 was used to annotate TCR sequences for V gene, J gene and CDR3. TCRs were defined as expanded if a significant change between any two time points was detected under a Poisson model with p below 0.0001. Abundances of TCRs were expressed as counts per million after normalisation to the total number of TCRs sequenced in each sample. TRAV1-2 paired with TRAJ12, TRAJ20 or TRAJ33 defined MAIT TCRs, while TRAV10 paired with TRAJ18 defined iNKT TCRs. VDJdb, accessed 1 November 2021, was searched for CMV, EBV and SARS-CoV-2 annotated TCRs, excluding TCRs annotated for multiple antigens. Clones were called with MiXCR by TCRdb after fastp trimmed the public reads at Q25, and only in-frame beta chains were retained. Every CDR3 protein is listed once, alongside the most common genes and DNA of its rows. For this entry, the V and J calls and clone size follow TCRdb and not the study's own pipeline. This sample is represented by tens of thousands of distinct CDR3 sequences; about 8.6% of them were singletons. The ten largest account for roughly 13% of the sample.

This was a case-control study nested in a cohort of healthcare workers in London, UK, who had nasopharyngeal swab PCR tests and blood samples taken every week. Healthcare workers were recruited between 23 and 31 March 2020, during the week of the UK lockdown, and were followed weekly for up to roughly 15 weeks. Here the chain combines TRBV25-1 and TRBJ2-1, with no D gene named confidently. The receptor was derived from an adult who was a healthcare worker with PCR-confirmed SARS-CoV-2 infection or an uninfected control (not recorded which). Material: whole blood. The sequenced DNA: TGTGCCAGCAGTGAAAGGTGGGGTATGGGTGAGCAGTTCTTC. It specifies CASSERWGMGEQFF.